This T cell receptor (beta chain) was retrieved from a study of CD8 T cells in ankylosing spondylitis (dated by TCRdb to 2016 to 2017). Study-level background: The study set out to find disease-linked TCR variants by profiling T cell receptor beta repertoires in ankylosing spondylitis patients and healthy donors. The full study cohort comprised about 23 ankylosing spondylitis patients and roughly 100 healthy donors. Peripheral blood was sampled, and synovial fluid was also collected from ankylosing spondylitis patients. Broad study findings and their caveats: A CD8+ phenotype was shown by the disease-linked clones, which were found at relatively low frequencies in peripheral blood. Some motif variants had previously been reported in the synovial fluid and blood of reactive arthritis patients, which suggests shared mechanisms of disease initiation. Blood from ankylosing spondylitis patients appeared to be characterized by a TCR beta motif made up of several highly homologous amino acid variants. The disease-linked clones were reported as significantly enriched in matched synovial fluid samples from ankylosing spondylitis patients.

This sample was sequenced with an Illumina HiSeq 2500. TCR beta libraries were prepared by quantitative 5'-RACE with molecular barcodes. From the authors' description of their analysis: Disease-linked TCR variants were identified with a new computational method built on a probabilistic model of VDJ rearrangement. The public reads were run again by TCRdb, first through fastp at Q25 and then through MiXCR, and only productive beta chains were kept. Every distinct CDR3 protein forms one entry, paired with its most common genes and DNA. Clone size and V and J calls follow TCRdb, not the original study. A total of 250,000 or so distinct CDR3 sequences appear in this sample, 15% to 20% of them only once. The top ten clonotypes cover approximately 33% of the sample. Worth noting for this clonotype: This receptor's antigen is unknown. One end of the junction is discordant with germline, which a read error may explain.

The CDR3 has 14 amino acids, counting the end cysteine and phenylalanine. The CDR3 DNA has 42 bases and is translated from base 1. The germline V gene encodes CDR1 SQVTM and CDR2 ANQGSEA. The sample consisted of blood, either unsorted or a sorted T cell fraction (not recorded which). Rearrangement joined TRBV29-1 to TRBJ2-7; TRBD2 is possibly the D segment (5 matching bases). This clonotype was obtained from a male donor with ankylosing spondylitis or in good health (not recorded which). The nucleotide sequence reads TGCAGCGTAGCCGACGGAACTAGATCCTGCGAGCAGTACTTC. This encodes CSVADGTRSCEQYF.